Following are 27 T cell receptor beta chains from one sample sequenced in a study of beta chain features in type 1 diabetes. General observations from the study: For Type 1 diabetes patients, all four CD4+ subsets carried TCRB CDR3s that were moderately but significantly shorter.

The antigens of these receptors remain unknown. Expressed TCRB transcripts were sequenced because the isolated RNA had all been reverse transcribed beforehand. This table comes from immunoSEQ multiplex PCR, and its TCRdb copy is limited to in-frame clones, with some not included. This sample has 200,000 to 300,000 clones; roughly 20% occur once, and the top ten carry less than 0.035%. Sequences were obtained from naive CD4+ T cells from blood. Source of these receptors: a woman aged 40 to 55 with type 1 diabetes.

The rearrangement uses TRBV18 and TRBJ1-2; 7 bases align to TRBD1. The ends lost 3 bases at V and 4 bases at J; junction bases unmatched: 5. This CDR3 spans 14 amino acids. Germline assignment: CDR1 KGHSH and CDR2 LQKENI. The CDR3 DNA follows: TGTGCCAGCTCACCGTCGACAGGGATCTATGGCTACACCTTC. Protein: CASSPSTGIYGYTF.

The chain couples TRBV9 to TRBJ2-4; 8 bases fit TRBD1. The CDR3 has 14 residues. With 3 bases clipped from V and 8 bases from J, the junction kept 7 bases outside the gene matches. CDR1 SGDLS and CDR2 YYNGEE come from the germline V gene. The CDR3 nucleotides are TGTGCCAGCAGCGACGACAGGGGAGGCGACATTCAGTACTTC. Its protein is CASSDDRGGDIQYF.

The chain is built from TRBV15 and TRBJ2-7; D possibly corresponds to TRBD1 (6 bases). Trimming removed 6 bases from V and 3 bases from J, with 18 bases in between. The germline V gene encodes CDR1 LNHNV and CDR2 YYDKDF (reference sequence). There are 15 residues in the CDR3. CDR3 sequence: CATRLTGTGNYEQYF. In nucleotides, the CDR3 is TGTGCCACCAGGCTAACAGGGACCGGTAACTACGAGCAGTACTTC.

V and J are TRBV28 and TRBJ2-7; a weak D match, TRBD2 (6 bases). The CDR3 sequence is 13 residues long. V was pared by 7 bases and J by 3 bases, with 13 bases between. The germline V gene has CDR1 MDHEN and CDR2 SYDVKM. The CDR3 sequence is CASNPPGLYEQYF. The DNA of the CDR3 is TGTGCCAGCAACCCTCCGGGACTCTACGAGCAGTACTTC.

This sequence joins TRBV10-3 and TRBJ2-7, with D possibly TRBD2 on 6 matching bases. This CDR3 comprises 13 residues. The germline V and J ends were trimmed by 6 bases and 5 bases, with 14 bases remaining between them. From germline, CDR1 is ENHRY and CDR2 SYGVKD. For the CDR3, the DNA is TGTGCCATCAGCCTAAAGGAGGGAAACGAGCAGTACTTC. It translates to CAISLKEGNEQYF.

V usage is TRBV29-1 and J usage is TRBJ1-5, with 9 bases fitting TRBD1. The length of the CDR3 is 13 residues. Germline V gives CDR1 SQVTM, CDR2 ANQGSEA. The V and J ends lost 6 bases and 4 bases, in that order; junction bases with no gene match: 4. The CDR3 reads CSVVQGANQPQHF. CDR3 sequence (DNA): TGCAGCGTCGTACAGGGGGCTAATCAGCCCCAGCATTTT.

V usage is TRBV5-6 and J usage is TRBJ2-7; D remains ambiguous. This CDR3 is 11 amino acids long. The V and J ends lost 2 bases and 4 bases respectively, with 4 bases between them. Germline CDR1 reads SGHDT; CDR2 reads YYEEEE. The CDR3 sequence: CASSFSYEQYF. CDR3 nucleotide sequence: TGTGCCAGCAGCTTCAGTTACGAGCAGTACTTC. Using reference TRBV5-6 and TRBJ2-7 for the parts outside the CDR3, the full variable domain is DAGVTQSPTHLIKTRGQQVTLRCSPKSGHDTVSWYQQALGQGPQFIFQYYEEEERQRGNFPDRFSGHQFPNYSSELNVNALLLGDSALYLCASSFSYEQYFGPGTRLTVT.

The V gene is TRBV28, the J gene TRBJ1-4, with D perhaps matching TRBD1 (6 bases). In germline, CDR1 is MDHEN, CDR2 SYDVKM. Trimming stripped 4 bases from V and 10 bases from J, with 22 bases between. The CDR3 contains 16 residues. CDR3 sequence (DNA): TGTGCCAGCAGTTCTTATGCCACAGGGAATGTAGGAAAACTGTTTTTT. This sequence encodes CASSSYATGNVGKLFF.

This clone was seen a few times. This chain uses TRBV4-1 with TRBJ2-7, with 8 bases fitting TRBD1. Germline trimming cut 1 base from V and 5 bases from J; bases unmatched to any gene: 10. Germline V gene data show CDR1 as MGHRA and CDR2 as YSYEKL. This CDR3 is built from 16 residues. The CDR3 is CASSQALVDRAHEQYF. The CDR3 nucleotides read TGCGCCAGCAGCCAAGCCCTAGTGGACAGGGCCCACGAGCAGTACTTC.

This clone was seen more than once but under ten times. V usage is TRBV29-1 and J usage is TRBJ1-2; TRBD1 matches at 7 bases. V shed 2 bases and J 7 bases; nucleotides not matched to a gene: 4. The V gene's germline CDR1 is SQVTM and CDR2 ANQGSEA. There are 12 residues in the CDR3. The CDR3 DNA follows: TGCAGCGTTGAATCAAGGGGGCTTGGCTACACCTTC. It encodes CSVESRGLGYTF.

The V call is TRBV9, the J call TRBJ2-1; TRBD2 agrees at 8 bases. V shed 5 bases and J 0 bases; nucleotides not matched to a gene: 7. Germline V gene lookup returns CDR1 SGDLS and CDR2 YYNGEE. This CDR3 comprises 16 residues. The DNA of the CDR3 is TGTGCCAGCAGTGAAGGACTAGCCAGCTCCTACAATGAGCAGTTCTTC. Translated, it gives CASSEGLASSYNEQFF.

CDR3 residues: CAWSYDRAGYTF. The CDR3 region has the DNA TGTGCCTGGAGTTACGACAGGGCTGGCTACACCTTC. J is TRBJ1-2 and V is TRBV30, with 7 bases that match TRBD1. Trimming cost V 2 bases and J 7 bases; bases outside gene matches: 4. Germline V CDR1 and CDR2: GTSNPN, SVGIG (reference sequence). The CDR3 is 12 amino acids.

The chain uses TRBV4-3 and TRBJ2-1, with D unresolved. This CDR3 has 13 amino acids. Trimming cost V 0 bases and J 8 bases, with 8 bases left between them. From germline, CDR1 is LGHNA and CDR2 YSLEER. CDR3 sequence: CASSQDRTYEQFF. The CDR3 nucleotides read TGCGCCAGCAGCCAAGATAGAACTTATGAGCAGTTCTTC.

This clone was counted only a few times. The chain joins TRBV28 to TRBJ2-3; D unresolved. Germline CDR1 MDHEN, CDR2 SYDVKM. This CDR3 contains 14 residues. The ends were cut back, 3 bases at V and 0 bases at J, with 7 bases in the middle. CDR3 bases: TGTGCCAGCAGTTTCCCTACTAGCACAGATACGCAGTATTTT. Translating gives CASSFPTSTDTQYF. Full variable domain (rest looked up from reference TRBV28 and TRBJ2-3): DVKVTQSSRYLVKRTGEKVFLECVQDMDHENMFWYRQDPGLGLRLIYFSYDVKMKEKGDIPEGYSVSREKKERFSLILESASTNQTSMYLCASSFPTSTDTQYFGPGTRLTVL.

The chain combines TRBV6-5 with TRBJ1-1, with D possibly being TRBD1 (5 bases). Trimming cost V 8 bases and J 5 bases, with 21 bases left between them. Germline-derived CDR1 and CDR2 are MNHEY and SVGAGI. The CDR3 is made up of 15 amino acids. The CDR3 reads CASCRLGAGGTEAFF. The CDR3 DNA sequence: TGTGCCAGCTGTAGACTCGGGGCCGGGGGGACTGAAGCTTTCTTT.

This chain joins TRBV30 and TRBJ1-1; a weak D match, TRBD1 (5 bases). Trimming took 1 base from V and 1 from J, leaving 19 bases between them. The germline V gene has CDR1 GTSNPN and CDR2 SVGIG (reference sequence). The CDR3 length is 17 residues. The CDR3 loop is CAWSGRVRRVENTEAFF. CDR3 DNA sequence: TGTGCCTGGAGTGGCAGGGTCCGACGGGTGGAGAACACTGAAGCTTTCTTT.

There are a few counts of this clone. The chain is built from TRBV7-2 and TRBJ2-7; 7 bases are shared with TRBD1. The CDR3 length is 15 residues. V lost 4 bases to trimming and J lost 2 bases; unmatched junction nucleotides: 8. The V gene's germline CDR1 is SGHTA and CDR2 FQGNSA. The CDR3 loop reads CASSWAGTETYEQYF. CDR3 DNA: TGTGCCAGCAGCTGGGCCGGGACAGAGACCTACGAGCAGTACTTC.

This clone turned up a few times. The V call is TRBV4-3, the J call TRBJ2-2; D not resolved. Trimming took 0 bases from V and 0 from J, leaving 11 bases between them. The CDR3 is 17 amino acids. Germline V lookup: CDR1 LGHNA, CDR2 YSLEER. The CDR3 DNA sequence: TGCGCCAGCAGCCAAGATAGCCTAACTACGAACACCGGGGAGCTGTTTTTT. Protein: CASSQDSLTTNTGELFF.

This clone was detected a few times. This rearrangement joins TRBV4-1 to TRBJ1-5; TRBD1 is a possible D gene (5 bases). Germline V gene sequence: CDR1 MGHRA, CDR2 YSYEKL. This CDR3 comprises 16 residues. V lost 1 base to trimming and J lost 4 bases, with 14 bases between them. The CDR3, as DNA: TGCGCCAGCAGCCAAGGGGAGGGGCCGCGGAATCAGCCCCAGCATTTT. It is translated as CASSQGEGPRNQPQHF.

This rearrangement joins TRBV29-1 to TRBJ1-4; TRBD1 might be the D (6 bases). This CDR3 spans 14 amino acids. V lost 6 bases to trimming and J lost 4 bases, with 15 bases between them. CDR1 and CDR2 (germline): SQVTM, ANQGSEA. In nucleotides, the CDR3 is TGCAGCGTCCGAGACGGGGGGCTTAATGAAAAACTGTTTTTT. It yields the protein CSVRDGGLNEKLFF.

This rearrangement joins TRBV11-3 to TRBJ2-1, with unresolved D. Trimming removed 1 base from V and 1 base from J, with 8 bases in between. Per the germline V gene, CDR1 is SGHNT and CDR2 is YENEEA. This CDR3 is built from 15 residues. The CDR3 DNA is TGTGCCAGCAGCTTAGTTCAGGCGTCCTACAATGAGCAGTTCTTC. Protein: CASSLVQASYNEQFF.

This clone appeared a few times. The gene calls are TRBV10-3 and TRBJ2-5, with 7 bases aligning to TRBD1. The CDR3 runs to 12 residues. CDR1 is ENHRY, CDR2 SYGVKD, per germline. The V gene end was trimmed by 6 bases and the J gene end by 5 bases; junction bases not matched to a gene: 3. CDR3 nucleotide sequence: TGTGCCATCAGCGACAGGGAGGAGACCCAGTACTTC. Amino acid sequence: CAISDREETQYF.

This rearrangement joins TRBV6-5 to TRBJ1-1; 7 bases line up with TRBD1. CDR1 MNHEY and CDR2 SVGAGI come from the germline V gene. V lost 0 bases to trimming and J lost 5 bases; unmatched junction nucleotides: 6. The CDR3 has 15 amino acids. The CDR3: CASSYSVTRGTEAFF. DNA for the CDR3: TGTGCCAGCAGTTACTCTGTTACCAGGGGGACTGAAGCTTTCTTT.

The CDR3 region is CASTLTAYNEQFF. The DNA of the CDR3 is TGTGCCAGCACCCTGACAGCTTACAATGAGCAGTTCTTC. The chain recombines TRBV28 with TRBJ2-1; possible D gene TRBD1, 5 bases. The CDR3 has 13 amino acids. V was cut by 7 bases and J by 4 bases, with 11 bases left in between. CDR1 and CDR2 from the germline V gene are MDHEN and SYDVKM. Drawing the rest from reference TRBV28 and TRBJ2-1, the complete variable domain is DVKVTQSSRYLVKRTGEKVFLECVQDMDHENMFWYRQDPGLGLRLIYFSYDVKMKEKGDIPEGYSVSREKKERFSLILESASTNQTSMYLCASTLTAYNEQFFGPGTRLTVL.

The chain carries TRBV9 and TRBJ1-6; tentative D call: TRBD1 (6 bases). This CDR3 has 14 amino acids. Germline V gene lookup returns CDR1 SGDLS and CDR2 YYNGEE. V gave up 4 bases and J gave up 10 bases, with 15 bases separating them. CDR3 protein: CASSFTGMGSPLHF. The CDR3 DNA reads as TGTGCCAGCAGCTTCACAGGGATGGGGTCACCCCTCCACTTT. The variable domain in full, completed from reference TRBV9 and TRBJ1-6, reads DSGVTQTPKHLITATGQRVTLRCSPRSGDLSVYWYQQSLDQGLQFLIQYYNGEERAKGNILERFSAQQFPDLHSELNLSSLELGDSALYFCASSFTGMGSPLHFGNGTRLTVT.

This clone was counted between two and nine times. The chain couples TRBV28 to TRBJ2-7; 7 nucleotides agree with TRBD1. The germline CDR1 and CDR2 sequences are MDHEN and SYDVKM. CDR3 length equals 15 residues. The V gene end was trimmed by 5 bases and the J gene end by 0 bases; junction bases not matched to a gene: 7. For the CDR3, the DNA is TGTGCCAGCAGTCTCCGGGACAGCGTCTCCTACGAGCAGTACTTC. It encodes CASSLRDSVSYEQYF.

V is TRBV7-2 and J is TRBJ1-2, with TRBD1 identical over 8 bases. From germline, CDR1 is SGHTA and CDR2 FQGNSA. This CDR3 contains 14 residues. The trim removed 1 base at V and 3 bases at J, leaving 1 base unmatched. For the CDR3, the DNA is TGTGCCAGCAGCTTAGAGACAGGGGACTATGGCTACACCTTC. Translating it yields CASSLETGDYGYTF.